The T cell receptor beta chain under discussion was sequenced for a study of cytomegalovirus exposure and HLA in healthy donors. Across the whole study: Within an early data release were 85 million or so unique TCRs drawn from HLA-typed donors.

13 Jbeta primers and 60 Vbeta primers were used for the PCR. In the original analysis: Per a later analysis, the number of unique TCR beta chains was about 78 million, of which 10 million to 11 million were shared. Profiled with immunoSEQ multiplex PCR; TCRdb holds only in-frame clones, not every one. V and J calls and clone size follow that table, whereas D and trimming were derived from the DNA. The data hold some 35,000 clones, with around 49% observed a single time. General study points: The authors listed some 160 TCR beta chains as cytomegalovirus-associated. Confirmation was obtained in vitro that three CMV-associated chains are specific for CMV antigens.

V trimming: 7 bases; J trimming: 2 bases; junction bases outside the gene matches: 9. Germline CDR1 reads MDHEN; CDR2 reads SYDVKM. CDR3 length: 15 residues. Concerning this clone: Its specificity is unknown.

The source of this sequence is a woman in her thirties or forties in good health and CMV-seropositive. The V and J genes are TRBV28 and TRBJ1-2; TRBD1 aligns across 8 bases. The source material was PBMCs. The CDR3 sequence is CASTPAGGRNYGYTF. CDR3 bases: TGTGCCAGCACCCCTGCAGGGGGCCGAAACTATGGCTACACCTTC.